This T cell receptor (beta chain) was sequenced for a study of OX40 agonist ivuxolimab in advanced cancers. For the study at large: Participants averaged about 60 years of age (range about 23 to 80) and were 75% to 90% male. Partial responses occurred in three patients (one hepatocellular carcinoma, two cutaneous melanoma).

The investigators sampled blood at baseline, at cycle 4 day 1, and at cycle 7 day 1. CDR1 and CDR2 (germline): MNHEY, SVGAGI. The CDR3 covers 13 residues. V was pared by 5 bases and J by 12 bases, with 10 bases of the junction left unmatched. TCRdb keeps only in-frame clones here, not all; method: immunoSEQ multiplex PCR. The sample lists tens of thousands of clones, around 84% occurring once. Sequencing was performed on CD4+ or CD8+ T cells sorted from blood, taken in a trial of the OX40 agonist ivuxolimab. The TCR was taken from an adult with an advanced solid tumor such as melanoma, head and neck, liver or kidney cancer. The rearrangement uses TRBV6-5 and TRBJ1-1; 9 bases match TRBD1. The CDR3 region has the DNA TGTGCCAGCAGTCCCCGGGACAGGGTTTCCACTTTCTTT. Amino acids: CASSPRDRVSTFF.